The 21 T cell receptor beta chains presented below share a single source sample, sequenced in a study of T cell responses to AZD1222 COVID-19 vaccine. Assay used: immunoSEQ multiplex PCR; TCRdb lists only in-frame clones, some missing. The table has about 150,000 clones, 88% seen once. The sample here was peripheral blood, taken on day 0 of AZD1222 vaccination. Source of these receptors: an adult in good health.

This chain connects TRBV13 to TRBJ1-5; 8 bases fit TRBD1. Germline CDR1 PRHDT, CDR2 FYEKMQ (reference sequence). The V and J ends lost 5 bases and 7 bases, in that order; junction bases with no gene match: 7. The CDR3 is 14 amino acids. CDR3 residues: CASSPGQGGQPQHF. The DNA for the CDR3 is TGTGCCAGCAGCCCCGGACAGGGCGGCCAGCCCCAGCATTTT.

The rearrangement joins TRBV28 to TRBJ1-1; D gene unclear. CDR1 MDHEN and CDR2 SYDVKM come from the germline V gene. Trimming left V 6 bases short and J 0 bases short, with 11 bases between. The CDR3 totals 14 residues. As DNA, the CDR3 is TGTGCCAGCAGCCTCCCTGGTATGAACACTGAAGCTTTCTTT. Its translation is CASSLPGMNTEAFF.

The chain employs TRBV3-1 (or the pseudogene TRBV3-2) and TRBJ1-1; D might be TRBD1 (5 bases). This CDR3 spans 13 amino acids. The V end lost 1 base, the J end lost 11 bases, and 14 bases lay between the germline ends. Looked up from germline, CDR1 is LGHDT and CDR2 is YNNKEL (reference sequence). For the CDR3, the DNA is TGTGCCAGCAGCCAAGGAGGGACCAATGGCGCTTTCTTT. Translated, it gives CASSQGGTNGAFF.

This rearrangement joins TRBV7-2 to TRBJ2-3; 9 bases are a match to TRBD2. Germline-derived CDR1 and CDR2 are SGHTA and FQGNSA. Trimming removed 5 bases from V and 2 bases from J; junction bases left unmatched: 2. The CDR3 spans 14 residues. The CDR3 DNA sequence: TGTGCCAGCAGCAAGCGGGGGGCCACAGATACGCAGTATTTT. As protein: CASSKRGATDTQYF.

The gene calls are TRBV2 and TRBJ1-4; D uncertain. Trimming cost V 6 bases and J 3 bases, with 11 bases left between them. The CDR3 length is 14 residues. Germline values: CDR1 SNHLY, CDR2 FYNNEI. The CDR3 region has the DNA TGTGCCAGCAGGGTAGGGCAACCTAATGAAAAACTGTTTTTT. Amino acids: CASRVGQPNEKLFF.

This chain connects TRBV12-3 or TRBV12-4 to TRBJ2-3; D unclear. V lost 7 bases, J lost 2 bases, and 4 bases lay in between. The CDR3 is 11 residues long. DNA for the CDR3: TGTGCCAGCACTCCCACAGATACGCAGTATTTT. It yields the protein CASTPTDTQYF.

Only one count was recorded for this clone. The rearrangement joins TRBV4-3 to TRBJ2-6; possible D gene TRBD1, 6 bases. V shed 0 bases and J shed 1 base, with 13 bases lying between them. Looked up from germline, CDR1 is LGHNA and CDR2 is YSLEER. The CDR3 sequence is 18 residues long. CDR3 amino acids: CASSQDRQVWSGANVLTF. In DNA form, the CDR3 reads TGCGCCAGCAGCCAAGACAGACAGGTTTGGTCTGGGGCCAACGTCCTGACTTTC.

The gene calls are TRBV10-3 and TRBJ1-1; a weak D match, TRBD1 (5 bases). Trimming left V 6 bases short and J 4 bases short, with 12 bases between. CDR3 length: 13 residues. Per the germline V gene, CDR1 is ENHRY and CDR2 is SYGVKD. CDR3 sequence reads: CAIRLPGGTEAFF. For the CDR3, the DNA is TGTGCCATCAGGTTACCGGGGGGCACTGAAGCTTTCTTT.

The V call is TRBV7-8, the J call TRBJ2-1; D unclear. The CDR3 runs to 12 residues. Per germline, CDR1 SGHVS and CDR2 FQNEAQ. The ends were cut back, 5 bases at V and 9 bases at J, with 11 bases in the middle. The CDR3: CASSPVGGEQFF. The CDR3 DNA reads TGTGCCAGCAGCCCAGTGGGCGGTGAGCAGTTCTTC. Filled out from reference TRBV7-8 and TRBJ2-1, the complete variable domain reads GAGVSQSPRYKVAKRGQDVALRCDPISGHVSLFWYQQALGQGPEFLTYFQNEAQLDKSGLPSDRFFAERPEGSVSTLKIQRTQQEDSAVYLCASSPVGGEQFFGPGTRLTVL.

The rearrangement links TRBV10-3 to TRBJ2-3; D is unresolved. Deletions cut 6 bases from V and 5 bases from J, with 12 bases between. The CDR3 is 13 residues long. The germline gives CDR1 ENHRY, CDR2 SYGVKD. The CDR3 reads CAISPVAQDTQYF. The DNA for the CDR3 is TGTGCCATCAGCCCCGTCGCACAAGATACGCAGTATTTT.

This clone has just a few counts. The chain has TRBV5-1 and TRBJ1-2; a weak D match, TRBD1 (6 bases). Germline CDR1 is SGHRS and CDR2 is YFSETQ. Trimming left V 4 bases short and J 4 bases short, with 14 bases between. The CDR3 has 14 residues. This CDR3 is CASSDPGARYGYTF. The CDR3, as DNA: TGCGCCAGCAGCGACCCGGGGGCGCGCTATGGCTACACCTTC.

This clone was counted only a few times. This sequence joins TRBV10-3 and TRBJ1-6; possibly TRBD1 for D (5 bases). This CDR3 contains 15 residues. The V and J ends lost 3 bases and 5 bases respectively, with 11 bases between them. CDR1 and CDR2 (germline): ENHRY, SYGVKD. The CDR3: CAISEGAGNNSPLHF. CDR3 DNA sequence: TGTGCCATCAGTGAAGGGGCAGGCAATAATTCACCCCTCCACTTT.

The chain couples TRBV9 to TRBJ2-5; 10 nucleotides match TRBD2. Per germline, CDR1 SGDLS and CDR2 YYNGEE. V trimming: 0 bases; J trimming: 5 bases; junction bases outside the gene matches: 7. The length of the CDR3 is 16 residues. The CDR3 DNA sequence: TGTGCCAGCAGCGTAGGAGCTAGCGGGGGAGTGGAGACCCAGTACTTC. Translated, it gives CASSVGASGGVETQYF.

The chain carries TRBV7-2 and TRBJ2-5; D not resolved. Trimming left V 6 bases short and J 0 bases short, with 17 bases between. The length of the CDR3 is 16 residues. In germline, CDR1 is SGHTA, CDR2 FQGNSA. The CDR3 sequence is CASSSQGLTYQETQYF. In DNA form, the CDR3 reads TGTGCCAGCAGTAGCCAAGGGCTAACCTACCAAGAGACCCAGTACTTC.

The rearrangement uses TRBV27 and TRBJ1-5; D is undetermined. The CDR3 runs 14 residues. CDR1 and CDR2 (germline): MNHEY, SMNVEV (reference sequence). Trimming cost V 2 bases and J 7 bases, with 12 bases left between them. CDR3 sequence: CASSLGEGFQPQHF. Written as DNA, the CDR3 is TGTGCCAGCAGTTTAGGGGAGGGTTTCCAGCCCCAGCATTTT.

The chain links TRBV7-9 to TRBJ2-2, with a possible D match to TRBD2 (5 bases). Per germline, CDR1 SEHNR and CDR2 FQNEAQ (reference sequence). This CDR3 has 14 residues. Deletions cut 5 bases from V and 6 bases from J, with 13 bases between. CDR3 in DNA: TGTGCCAGCAGCGGAGCGGCATTTTCCGGGGAGCTGTTTTTT. Its protein product is CASSGAAFSGELFF.

The chain combines TRBV6-5 with TRBJ1-1; D remains unclear. The germline V gene has CDR1 MNHEY and CDR2 SVGAGI. V was trimmed by 4 bases and J by 5 bases, leaving 11 bases between them. The CDR3 totals 13 residues. CDR3 loop: CASSSEARTEAFF. Written as DNA, the CDR3 is TGTGCCAGCAGTTCCGAGGCAAGAACTGAAGCTTTCTTT.

This rearrangement joins TRBV15 to TRBJ1-2, with D unclear. The CDR3 loop spans 14 amino acids. The V end lost 8 bases, the J end lost 4 bases, and 17 bases lay between the germline ends. Germline values: CDR1 LNHNV, CDR2 YYDKDF (reference sequence). Here the CDR3 reads CATFEPGVTYGYTF. CDR3 DNA sequence: TGTGCCACCTTCGAACCGGGCGTAACCTATGGCTACACCTTC.

The chain has TRBV6-5 and TRBJ1-1, with 8 positions matching TRBD1. V shed 6 bases and J 3 bases; nucleotides not matched to a gene: 6. The CDR3 spans 14 residues. Per germline, CDR1 MNHEY and CDR2 SVGAGI. CDR3 nucleotides: TGTGCCAGCAGCTTTACAGGGGGTTACACTGAAGCTTTCTTT. Encoded protein: CASSFTGGYTEAFF.

This clone has a single count. The chain combines TRBV27 with TRBJ2-3; tentative D call: TRBD2 (6 bases). The germline V and J ends were trimmed by 8 bases and 5 bases, with 20 bases remaining between them. Per the germline V gene, CDR1 is MNHEY and CDR2 is SMNVEV (reference sequence). CDR3 length: 15 amino acids. The DNA for the CDR3 is TGTGCCAGCGCCTTGGCAGGCGGGCGGGGAGATACGCAGTATTTT. It is translated as CASALAGGRGDTQYF.

The CDR3 DNA is TGTGCCAGCAGCTCACACACCGGGGCGACCTACGAGCAGTACTTC. Its translation: CASSSHTGATYEQYF. The V and J genes are TRBV9 and TRBJ2-7, with D possibly called TRBD1 or TRBD2 (5 bases each). The CDR3 consists of 15 residues. The V gene's germline CDR1 is SGDLS and CDR2 YYNGEE. The ends were cut back, 4 bases at V and 2 bases at J, with 16 bases in the middle.